The clone carrying this TCR beta chain appeared a single time. Its antigen is as yet unknown. The CDR3 has 16 residues. Germline loops: CDR1 MNHNS, CDR2 SASEGT. V trimming: 9 bases; J trimming: 10 bases; junction bases outside the gene matches: 20. This specimen belongs to a study of vaccination and CD4 T cells after COVID-19. The Oncomine TCR Beta short-read assay generated sequence data from the DNA of cultured CD4+ T cells. It was from cultured CD4+ T cells that genomic DNA was extracted. A single record per CDR3 protein comes from TCRdb applying MiXCR to the PCR reads. The top ten clones hold roughly 34% of a sample with some 4,400 distinct CDR3 sequences, about a third of them seen once. Sample treatment: approximately nine-day PBMC culture with coronavirus spike peptide pools or control peptides (ViraFEST assay).

The V call is TRBV6-1, the J call TRBJ2-1; 8 bases align to TRBD1. The receptor was derived from a human donor who had recovered from COVID-19. The sequenced material came from CD4+ T cells from blood, cultured in vitro. The CDR3 region is CASRTTKTGAIGEQFF. In nucleotides, the CDR3 is TGTGCCAGTCGGACCACGAAGACAGGGGCAATCGGGGAGCAGTTCTTC.